This T cell receptor beta chain is drawn from a study of beta chain features in type 1 diabetes. The authors reverse transcribed all of the isolated RNA, so sequencing captured expressed TCRB transcripts. TCRdb's table, derived via immunoSEQ multiplex PCR, lists solely in-frame clones and lacks some. This table holds 200,000 to 250,000 clones, 27% found once. The ends lost 4 bases at V and 9 bases at J; junction bases unmatched: 13. This CDR3 region has 16 residues. The germline V gene has CDR1 SGHNT and CDR2 YENEEA. The chain joins TRBV11-3 to TRBJ2-3, with TRBD2 matching over 10 bases. The receptor's source is a man aged 25-45 years in good health. The specimen was central memory CD4+ T cells from blood. CDR3 loop: CASSSSPLAGEGTQYF. CDR3 coding DNA: TGTGCCAGCAGCTCGTCCCCCCTAGCGGGAGAGGGGACGCAGTATTTT. Full variable domain (outside the CDR3, taken from reference TRBV11-3 and TRBJ2-3): EAGVVQSPRYKIIEKKQPVAFWCNPISGHNTLYWYLQNLGQGPELLIRYENEEAVDDSQLPKDRFSAERLKGVDSTLKIQPAELGDSAVYLCASSSSPLAGEGTQYFGPGTRLTVL.